This T cell receptor (beta chain) was retrieved from a study of T cell responses to AZD1222 COVID-19 vaccine. Germline V lookup: CDR1 SQVTM, CDR2 ANQGSEA. The germline V and J ends were trimmed by 1 base and 4 bases, with 21 bases remaining between them. This CDR3 region has 17 residues. Profiling relied on immunoSEQ multiplex PCR, and the TCRdb table lists in-frame clones only, not all of them. The sample comprises 100,000 to 150,000 clones, 89% of which are singletons, and roughly 1.4% rests with the top ten. The sample in question was peripheral blood, obtained on day 0 of AZD1222 vaccination. This receptor was identified in an adult in good health. The chain has TRBV29-1 and TRBJ2-3; D unclear. The CDR3 loop reads CSVEVRVGPTSPDTQYF. The CDR3, as DNA: TGCAGCGTTGAAGTTCGGGTCGGACCTACCAGCCCAGATACGCAGTATTTT.